This T cell receptor (beta chain) came from a study of T cell repertoires in cytomegalovirus infection. Overall study context: CMV infection plus the matching HLA type was flagged by public TCR beta signatures. Study-wide findings and caveats: HLA-C-restricted, CMV-specific TCR beta clonotypes were dominant ex vivo. CMV carriers with the relevant HLA were identified by cumulative public TCR beta family frequency.

TCRdb processed the reads anew with MiXCR; each CDR3 protein has one entry. The sample lists 100,000 to 150,000 distinct CDR3 sequences, 7% to 10% occurring once. Germline CDR1 MNHEY, CDR2 SVGEGT. CDR3 length: 14 amino acids. Trimming shortened V by 2 bases and J by 7 bases, and 12 bases separated the two germline ends. This clonotype came up many times. The antigen is unknown. Sequences were obtained from PBMCs. The V call is TRBV6-2 or TRBV6-3, the J call TRBJ2-1; D gene ambiguous. This clonotype originated in a human donor in good health (CMV status not recorded). Some clones in this sample may be carry-over from other donors' samples. CDR3 sequence (DNA): TGTGCCAGCAGTTACCAAGTCCTGACGAATGAGCAGTTCTTC. Translated, it gives CASSYQVLTNEQFF.